This T cell receptor beta chain stems from a study of T-cell reconstitution after alpha-beta-depleted transplantation in children. During its preparation, the TCRbeta library received unique molecular identifiers. MiXCR, applied by TCRdb to the PCR reads, yields one record per CDR3 protein. The sample lists more than 200,000 distinct CDR3 sequences; over 20% were seen once. Germline V gives CDR1 DFQATT, CDR2 SNEGSKA (reference sequence). The CDR3 length is 14 residues. The junction had 2 bases not matched to a gene; V was cut back by 0 bases and J by 3 bases. The chain is built from TRBV20-1 and TRBJ2-1; 7 nucleotides line up with TRBD1. This TCR derives from a girl aged 2-10 years with Fanconi anemia, due to receive a stem cell transplant. This material consisted of PBMCs, taken before TCRalphabeta/CD19-depleted stem cell transplant. DNA for the CDR3: TGCAGTGCTAGAGATCGGACAGGCTACAATGAGCAGTTCTTC. This codes for CSARDRTGYNEQFF.